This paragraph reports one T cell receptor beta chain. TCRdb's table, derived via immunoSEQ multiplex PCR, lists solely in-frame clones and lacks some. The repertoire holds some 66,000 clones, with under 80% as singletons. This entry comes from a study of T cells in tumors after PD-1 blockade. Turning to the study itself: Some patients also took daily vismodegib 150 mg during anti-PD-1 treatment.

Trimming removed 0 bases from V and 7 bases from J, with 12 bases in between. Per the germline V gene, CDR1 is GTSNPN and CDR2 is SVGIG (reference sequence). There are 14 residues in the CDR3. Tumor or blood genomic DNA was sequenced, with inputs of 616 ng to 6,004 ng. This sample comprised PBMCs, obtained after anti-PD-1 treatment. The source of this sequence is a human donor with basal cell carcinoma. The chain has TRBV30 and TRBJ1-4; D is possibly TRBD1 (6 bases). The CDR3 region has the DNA TGTGCCTGGAGTGTACATAAGACAGGTGAAAAACTGTTTTTT. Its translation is CAWSVHKTGEKLFF.